This record looks at one T cell receptor (beta chain) sequence and its context. The data derive from a study of control samples from healthy donors and cancer patients. Some clones are missing from TCRdb's copy, which holds only in-frame ones; the method was immunoSEQ multiplex PCR. Altogether 25,000 to 35,000 clones are present, 80% to 90% being singletons, with the ten largest covering more than 1.5%. V dropped 0 bases and J dropped 4; count of bases not matched to a gene: 9. Germline V gene sequence: CDR1 LGHDT, CDR2 YNNKEL (reference sequence). CDR3 length: 17 amino acids. The sequence derives from a middle-aged woman with lung cancer. Sequencing was done on a sample of PBMCs. This chain connects TRBV3-1 (or the pseudogene TRBV3-2) to TRBJ2-1; 7 nucleotides line up with TRBD2. Written as DNA, the CDR3 is TGTGCCAGCAGCCAAGATGTGCCTAGCGGACCATACAATGAGCAGTTCTTC. Translating gives CASSQDVPSGPYNEQFF.